This TCR beta chain originates from a study of cytomegalovirus exposure and HLA in healthy donors. Study-level background: The early release's HLA-typed donors yielded 65 million to 85 million unique TCRs. General observations from the study: Presence/absence analysis assumed near-uniform sequencing depth across donors. An analysis that came later showed most CMV-associated TCR beta chains appearing HLA-restricted.

The CDR3 is made up of 11 amino acids. Looked up from germline, CDR1 is SGHDT and CDR2 is YYEEEE. Trimming shortened V by 3 bases and J by 10 bases, and 8 bases separated the two germline ends. On this clone: Its antigen is as yet unknown.

13 Jbeta primers and 60 Vbeta primers were used for the PCR. Original handling: Among the unique TCR beta chains that a later analysis counted, about 81 million in all, 9.5 million to 11 million were shared. The repertoire was sequenced with immunoSEQ multiplex PCR; TCRdb's copy has only in-frame clones and lacks some. V, J and clone size are taken as reported in that table, and D and trimming were inferred from the DNA itself. The sample has around 130,000 clones, around 69% seen once. The V call is TRBV5-6, the J call TRBJ2-1, with D perhaps matching TRBD1 (6 bases). This clonotype originated in a human donor in good health. The sequencing sample was made of PBMCs. Written as DNA, the CDR3 is TGTGCCAGCAGCTGGGGACAAGAGCAGTTCTTC. As protein: CASSWGQEQFF.